One sample yielded the 24 T cell receptor beta chains listed below, sequenced in a study of regulatory T cells in long-lasting Graves disease. To make TCR beta libraries, researchers used iRepertoire HTBI primers and Arm-PCR of CDR3 regions. TCRdb called the multiplex PCR reads again in MiXCR, with one record for every CDR3 protein. The sample contains 600,000 to 850,000 distinct CDR3 sequences, around 32% of which appear only once. Time point in this sample: persistent/refractory GD, antithyroid drugs over 5 years with positive TRAb. PBMC RNA was the source of the TCR library. Sequenced here: peripheral blood mononuclear cells (PBMCs), sampled when the disease was refractory, from a patient treated with antithyroid drugs. The source is a female donor with Graves disease.

J is TRBJ1-2 and V is TRBV7-9; D not resolved. V lost 5 bases and J 6 bases, leaving 10 bases between the germline ends. Germline V CDR1 and CDR2: SEHNR, FQNEAQ (reference sequence). This CDR3 has 12 residues. The DNA for the CDR3 is TGTGCCAGCAGCGCGGAGGTACATGGCTACACCTTC. It encodes CASSAEVHGYTF.

The chain recombines TRBV6-5 with TRBJ1-3; D is uncertain. This CDR3 contains 13 residues. V lost 4 bases to trimming and J lost 9 bases, with 13 bases between them. Germline assignment: CDR1 MNHEY and CDR2 SVGAGI. CDR3 bases: TGTGCCAGCAGTTCTACTTTAGTCGGCACCATATATTTT. Protein product: CASSSTLVGTIYF.

This clonotype has more than one count but fewer than ten. V is TRBV29-1 and J is TRBJ1-4; D perhaps matches TRBD1 (5 bases). The germline V and J ends were trimmed by 7 bases and 5 bases, with 11 bases remaining between them. CDR1 SQVTM and CDR2 ANQGSEA come from the germline V gene. The CDR3 runs 12 residues. This chain's CDR3 is CSARQTNEKLFF. Here the CDR3 DNA reads TGCAGCGCCCGACAGACCAATGAAAAACTGTTTTTT.

The CDR3 sequence is CASSSTGGSGNTIYF. CDR3 coding DNA: TGTGCCAGCAGTTCCACAGGGGGATCTGGAAACACCATATATTTT. J is TRBJ1-3 and V is TRBV12-3 or TRBV12-4, with 8 positions matching TRBD1. Trimming took 4 bases from V and 1 from J; bases not matched to a gene: 3. This CDR3 contains 15 residues.

This clonotype was seen repeatedly, ten times or more. CDR3 sequence reads: CASSYSDTANTEAFF. CDR3 DNA sequence: TGTGCCAGCAGTTACTCGGACACTGCTAACACTGAAGCTTTCTTT. The chain links TRBV6-5 to TRBJ1-1, with D maybe TRBD1 (5 bases). CDR3 length: 15 amino acids. Looked up from germline, CDR1 is MNHEY and CDR2 is SVGAGI. Trimming removed 0 bases from V and 2 bases from J, with 10 bases in between.

This clonotype has ten or more counts. J is TRBJ2-7 and V is TRBV11-2; D call uncertain. From germline, CDR1 is SGHAT and CDR2 FQNNGV. Trimming pared 5 bases from V and 2 bases from J, leaving 16 bases between. This CDR3 comprises 15 residues. CDR3 coding DNA: TGTGCCAGCAGCCCCGCTTTCGGAACTACCTACGAGCAGTACTTC. It specifies CASSPAFGTTYEQYF.

This chain links TRBV7-3 with TRBJ1-6, with no clear D. This CDR3 is built from 15 residues. Trimming pared 3 bases from V and 0 bases from J, leaving 6 bases between. Germline values: CDR1 SGHTA, CDR2 FQGTGA. The CDR3 reads CASSLMSSYNSPLHF. As DNA, the CDR3 is TGTGCCAGCAGCTTGATGAGCTCCTATAATTCACCCCTCCACTTT.

This clonotype was recorded only once. The CDR3 is CASRDGASYEQYF. DNA of the CDR3: TGTGCCAGCAGGGACGGAGCCTCCTACGAGCAGTACTTC. This sequence joins TRBV7-9 and TRBJ2-7; D unclear. Germline values: CDR1 SEHNR, CDR2 FQNEAQ (reference sequence). The V and J ends lost 6 bases and 0 bases respectively, with 9 bases between them. The CDR3 loop spans 13 amino acids. Full variable domain (remainder filled in from reference TRBV7-9 and TRBJ2-7): DTGVSQNPRHKITKRGQNVTFRCDPISEHNRLYWYRQTLGQGPEFLTYFQNEAQLEKSRLLSDRFSAERPKGSFSTLEIQRTEQGDSAMYLCASRDGASYEQYFGPGTRLTVT.

This clonotype turned up a few times. The chain links TRBV15 to TRBJ1-5; D is perhaps TRBD1 (5 bases). In germline, CDR1 is LNHNV, CDR2 YYDKDF (reference sequence). V was cut by 0 bases and J by 5 bases, with 20 bases left in between. This CDR3 is built from 18 residues. The CDR3 nucleotides read TGTGCCACCAGCAGAGACGCGCCCTGGGAGGGGAGGCATCAGCCCCAGCATTTT. As protein: CATSRDAPWEGRHQPQHF. Full variable domain (missing parts from reference TRBV15 and TRBJ1-5): DAMVIQNPRYQVTQFGKPVTLSCSQTLNHNVMYWYQQKSSQAPKLLFHYYDKDFNNEADTPDNFQSRRPNTSFCFLDIRSPGLGDTAMYLCATSRDAPWEGRHQPQHFGDGTRLSIL.

The chain has TRBV6-5 and TRBJ2-7; no clear D. The V end was cut by 3 bases, the J end by 0 bases, with 12 bases between. CDR3 size: 15 residues. The germline CDR1 and CDR2 sequences are MNHEY and SVGAGI. CDR3 sequence (DNA): TGTGCCAGCAGTTATTTGGTCGGAAGCTCCTACGAGCAGTACTTC. This gives the protein CASSYLVGSSYEQYF.

This clonotype was recorded many times. V and J are TRBV20-1 and TRBJ2-7, with D perhaps assigned TRBD1 or TRBD2 (5 bases each). Trimming removed 6 bases from V and 3 bases from J, with 12 bases in between. Germline CDR1 reads DFQATT; CDR2 reads SNEGSKA (reference sequence). The CDR3 has 12 residues. The CDR3 reads CSAKRDGYEQYF. CDR3 bases: TGCAGTGCCAAAAGGGACGGCTACGAGCAGTACTTC.

In the case of this clonotype: The missing conserved phenylalanine or tryptophan at the end of this CDR3 makes a read error likely. V is TRBV28 and J is TRBJ1-1, with 8 bases matching TRBD1. Per the germline V gene, CDR1 is MDHEN and CDR2 is SYDVKM. CDR3 length equals 20 residues. J lost 1 base, V lost 1 base, and 17 bases had no gene match. CDR3 amino acids: CASSLFSTRGPESPNTEAFL. CDR3 bases: TGTGCCAGCAGTTTATTTTCAACCAGGGGGCCGGAGTCCCCGAACACTGAAGCTTTCCTT.

This clonotype was counted between two and nine times. This chain connects TRBV5-1 to TRBJ1-1; no firm D call. Looked up from germline, CDR1 is SGHRS and CDR2 is YFSETQ. V lost 3 bases and J lost 4, with 13 bases in between. CDR3 length equals 14 residues. CDR3 nucleotide sequence: TGCGCCAGCAGCTCGGACGCCTGGGGCACTGAAGCTTTCTTT. This translates into CASSSDAWGTEAFF.

This chain joins TRBV10-3 and TRBJ2-7; 13 nucleotides align to TRBD2. The CDR3 covers 14 residues. The ends lost 6 bases at V and 5 bases at J; junction bases unmatched: 4. The germline gives CDR1 ENHRY, CDR2 SYGVKD. CDR3 in DNA: TGTGCCATCAGGGGGACTAGCGGGACTCACGAGCAGTACTTC. It encodes CAIRGTSGTHEQYF.

Concerning this clonotype itself: Likely a read error: the CDR3 ends without its conserved phenylalanine or tryptophan. The chain joins TRBV15 to TRBJ1-1, with D possibly being TRBD1 (5 bases). Per the germline V gene, CDR1 is LNHNV and CDR2 is YYDKDF (reference sequence). V shed 0 bases and J shed 1 base, with 15 bases lying between them. CDR3 length equals 17 residues. The CDR3 sequence is CATSRDLWRGENTEAFL. CDR3 bases: TGTGCCACCAGCAGAGATCTCTGGAGGGGAGAGAACACTGAAGCTTTCCTT.

The rearrangement joins TRBV7-2 to TRBJ2-7; 7 bases are a match to TRBD2. Germline lookup yields CDR1 SGHTA and CDR2 FQGNSA. The CDR3 runs 15 residues. V dropped 2 bases and J dropped 7; count of bases not matched to a gene: 11. CDR3 nucleotide sequence: TGTGCCAGCAGCTTATCGGCGGGAGTACTGGGAGAGCAGTACTTC. This codes for CASSLSAGVLGEQYF. The complete variable domain, with remaining parts taken from reference TRBV7-2 and TRBJ2-7, reads GAGVSQSPSNKVTEKGKDVELRCDPISGHTALYWYRQSLGQGLEFLIYFQGNSAPDKSGLPSDRFSAERTGGSVSTLTIQRTQQEDSAVYLCASSLSAGVLGEQYFGPGTRLTVT.

In this sample, this clonotype turned up many times. The chain joins TRBV12-3 or TRBV12-4 to TRBJ1-2; D ambiguous. V lost 1 base, J lost 7 bases, and 10 bases lay in between. The CDR3 has 13 amino acids. The CDR3 DNA follows: TGTGCCAGCAGTTTAGAGGGTATAGGTGGCTACACCTTC. Translated, it gives CASSLEGIGGYTF.

The V call is TRBV7-2, the J call TRBJ2-2; tentatively, D is TRBD1 (5 bases). Germline V gene lookup returns CDR1 SGHTA and CDR2 FQGNSA. The CDR3 extends over 18 amino acids. Trimming took 5 bases from V and 2 from J, leaving 21 bases between them. CDR3 sequence: CASSPYSGNLLNTGELFF. CDR3 DNA: TGTGCCAGCAGCCCTTATTCAGGGAACCTCTTAAACACCGGGGAGCTGTTTTTT.

The chain joins TRBV7-2 to TRBJ1-1; no firm D call. V was trimmed by 4 bases and J by 11 bases, leaving 11 bases between them. The germline V gene has CDR1 SGHTA and CDR2 FQGNSA. The CDR3 contains 11 residues. CDR3 region: CASSSGSRAFF. The CDR3 region has the DNA TGTGCCAGCAGCTCGGGGTCTAGGGCTTTCTTT.

Only one count was recorded for this clonotype. V usage is TRBV24-1 and J usage is TRBJ1-2, with 7 bases aligning to TRBD1. This CDR3 spans 14 amino acids. The J segment lost 6 bases and the V segment lost 7 bases, leaving 10 bases of the junction unmatched. Per germline, CDR1 KGHDR and CDR2 SFDVKD. The CDR3, as DNA: TGTGCCACCAGCCCAAGGGGGCTGGCCCATGGCTACACCTTC. Amino acid sequence: CATSPRGLAHGYTF.

This clonotype was counted at least ten times. V and J are TRBV20-1 and TRBJ1-1; TRBD1 agrees at 8 bases. The ends lost 8 bases at V and 0 bases at J; junction bases unmatched: 11. The CDR3 runs to 15 residues. From germline, CDR1 is DFQATT and CDR2 SNEGSKA (reference sequence). The CDR3 coding sequence is TGCAGTCTCGACCGGACAGGGACCATGAACACTGAAGCTTTCTTT. It codes for CSLDRTGTMNTEAFF.

This clonotype has ten or more counts. V usage is TRBV2 and J usage is TRBJ2-5; 9 bases match TRBD1. With 6 bases clipped from V and 5 bases from J, the junction kept 10 bases outside the gene matches. The CDR3 runs 15 residues. Germline lookup yields CDR1 SNHLY and CDR2 FYNNEI. CDR3 nucleotides: TGTGCCAGCAGACACGGACAGGGGTCCCGGGAGACCCAGTACTTC. Translation gives CASRHGQGSRETQYF.

V is TRBV9 and J is TRBJ1-6; the D is unclear. In germline, CDR1 is SGDLS, CDR2 YYNGEE. The germline V and J ends were trimmed by 4 bases and 5 bases, with 7 bases remaining between them. CDR3 length equals 13 residues. The CDR3 here is CASSLGHNSPLHF. In nucleotides, the CDR3 is TGTGCCAGCAGCCTGGGTCATAATTCACCCCTCCACTTT.

This clonotype came up a few times. The V call is TRBV19, the J call TRBJ2-7; D is unclear. Germline CDR1 reads LNHDA; CDR2 reads SQIVND (reference sequence). V lost 5 bases and J 3 bases, leaving 8 bases between the germline ends. The CDR3 has 12 amino acids. The CDR3 nucleotides are TGTGCCAGTAGTGCTACAGACTACGAGCAGTACTTC. The encoded protein is CASSATDYEQYF.